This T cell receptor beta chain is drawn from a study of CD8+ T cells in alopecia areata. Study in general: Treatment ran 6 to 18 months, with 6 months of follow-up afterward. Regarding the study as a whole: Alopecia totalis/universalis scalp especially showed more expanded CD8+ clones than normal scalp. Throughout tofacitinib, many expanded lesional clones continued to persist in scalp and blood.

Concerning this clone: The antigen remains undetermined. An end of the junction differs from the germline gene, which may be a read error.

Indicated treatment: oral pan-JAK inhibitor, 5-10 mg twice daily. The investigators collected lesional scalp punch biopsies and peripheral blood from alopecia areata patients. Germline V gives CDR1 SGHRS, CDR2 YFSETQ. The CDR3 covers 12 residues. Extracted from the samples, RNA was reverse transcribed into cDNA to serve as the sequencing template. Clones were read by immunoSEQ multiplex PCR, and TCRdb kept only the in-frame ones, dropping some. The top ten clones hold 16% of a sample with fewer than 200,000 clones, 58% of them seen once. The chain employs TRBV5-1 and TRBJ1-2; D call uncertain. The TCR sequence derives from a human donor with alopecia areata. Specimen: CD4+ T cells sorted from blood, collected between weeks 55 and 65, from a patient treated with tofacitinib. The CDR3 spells CASSSDLYGYTF. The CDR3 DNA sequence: TGTGCCAGCAGCTCAGACCTCTATGGCTACACCTTC.